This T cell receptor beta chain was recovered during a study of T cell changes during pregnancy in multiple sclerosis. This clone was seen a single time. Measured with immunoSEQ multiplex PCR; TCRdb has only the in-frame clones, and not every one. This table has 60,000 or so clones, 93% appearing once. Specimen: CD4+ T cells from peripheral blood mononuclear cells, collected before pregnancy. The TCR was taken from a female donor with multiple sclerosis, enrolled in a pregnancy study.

The CDR3 DNA reads as TGTGCCAGCAGTGTGTCTCAGGGGAACACTGAAGCTTTCTTT. As protein: CASSVSQGNTEAFF. The chain has TRBV2 and TRBJ1-1, with a weak D call TRBD1 (5 bases). CDR1 and CDR2 (germline): SNHLY, FYNNEI. V was shortened by 4 bases and J by 1 base, with 10 bases between the two germline ends. The CDR3 sequence is 14 residues long.